This T cell receptor (beta chain) was retrieved from a study of cytomegalovirus exposure and HLA in healthy donors. Study results and limitations: Later work found that TCR association rates differed between HLA loci; DRB1 had the most and HLA-C the fewest. Among TCR sequences, most were rare, though some public TCRs appeared in many donors.

A remark on this clone: What it recognizes is unknown.

V shed 0 bases and J shed 3 bases, with 9 bases lying between them. The CDR3 has 14 residues. Germline-derived CDR1 and CDR2 are MGHRA and YSYEKL. This PCR relied on a set of 60 Vbeta primers and 13 Jbeta primers. Sequencing used immunoSEQ multiplex PCR; TCRdb keeps in-frame clones, though not all of them. The sample shows some 170,000 clones, around 81% of them seen only once. The chain carries TRBV4-1 and TRBJ2-7, with TRBD1 as a possible D gene (6 bases). The sample taken for sequencing was PBMCs. This TCR came from a middle-aged woman in good health and CMV-seronegative. CDR3 DNA sequence: TGCGCCAGCAGCCAAGAACTCAGGGGCTACGAGCAGTACTTC. Translating it yields CASSQELRGYEQYF.